This TCR beta chain was found in a study of blood T cell repertoires in COVID-19. The overall study: Sources were T cells, B-cell-depleted T cells, or PBMCs; the material itself was cDNA or gDNA.

Patients from Seattle were sampled longitudinally, starting during active infection. Authors' data handling: Amplifying reference gene primers gave estimates of nucleated cell counts. Some clones are missing from TCRdb's copy, which holds only in-frame ones; the method was immunoSEQ multiplex PCR. V, J and clone size are those of that table, while D and trimming were read from the DNA. The table has about 230,000 clones, about 82% seen once. In germline, CDR1 is SGHRS, CDR2 YFSETQ. The CDR3 contains 17 residues. Trimming cost V 4 bases and J 5 bases; bases outside gene matches: 12. This clone showed up just once.

V gene TRBV5-1 combines with J gene TRBJ2-1, with 10 bases aligning to TRBD2. This TCR was sampled from a man in his forties or fifties with COVID-19, enrolled during active disease. The sequencing sample was made of peripheral blood. CDR3 residues: CASSGGWRAGGDNEQFF. The CDR3 DNA sequence: TGCGCCAGCAGCGGGGGCTGGCGAGCGGGGGGGGACAATGAGCAGTTCTTC.